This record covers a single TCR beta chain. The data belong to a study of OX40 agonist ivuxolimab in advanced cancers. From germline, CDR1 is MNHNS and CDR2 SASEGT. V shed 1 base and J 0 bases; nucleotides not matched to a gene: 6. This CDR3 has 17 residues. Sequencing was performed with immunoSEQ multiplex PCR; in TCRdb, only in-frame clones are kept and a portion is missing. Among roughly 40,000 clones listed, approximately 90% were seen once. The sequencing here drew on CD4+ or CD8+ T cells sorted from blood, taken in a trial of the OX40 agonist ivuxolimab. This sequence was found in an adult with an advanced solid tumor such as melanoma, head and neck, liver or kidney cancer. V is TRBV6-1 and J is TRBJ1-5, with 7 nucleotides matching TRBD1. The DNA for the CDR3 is TGTGCCAGCAGTGAAGGTTCAGGGGGTTATAGCAATCAGCCCCAGCATTTT. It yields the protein CASSEGSGGYSNQPQHF.